This T cell receptor (beta chain) is from a study of cytomegalovirus exposure and HLA in healthy donors. Primers for the PCR totalled 60 Vbeta and 13 Jbeta. Repertoires were generated with immunoSEQ multiplex PCR, while TCRdb's copy carries only in-frame clones and drops some. The sample yields some 270,000 clones, about four fifths seen once. The V and J ends lost 4 bases and 14 bases, in that order; junction bases with no gene match: 11. This CDR3 contains 14 residues. Germline V gene sequence: CDR1 MGHRA, CDR2 YSYEKL. The sequence was collected from a girl aged 2 to 9 in good health and CMV-seronegative. Source material: PBMCs. The chain recombines TRBV4-1 with TRBJ1-6; TRBD1 matches 7 bases. The CDR3 DNA reads as TGCGCCAGCAGCCTTCCAGGGGGTTCGGGCACCCTCCACTTT. This translates into CASSLPGGSGTLHF.